This T cell receptor (beta chain) was retrieved from a study of cytomegalovirus exposure and HLA in healthy donors. Overall study: Around 80 million unique TCRs from HLA-typed donors were held in an early data release.

Germline V gene sequence: CDR1 MNHEY, CDR2 SVGAGI. This CDR3 spans 15 amino acids. On this clone itself: The antigen is unknown. Sequence at one end of the junction differs from germline and may be a read error.

Study-wide results and caveats: One later analysis reportedly identified an Asian-associated ancestry cluster that showed fewer N-insertions than the approximately 700-donor mean. Reported findings show TCR beta sequences accurately forecast HLA-A and HLA-B alleles in most subjects. Most CMV-associated TCR beta chains were later found to appear HLA-restricted.

The study ran its PCR with 60 Vbeta and 13 Jbeta primers. This table comes from immunoSEQ multiplex PCR, and its TCRdb copy is limited to in-frame clones, with some not included. The sample has about 110,000 clones, about 68% seen once. The V gene is TRBV6-5, the J gene TRBJ2-5; 9 nucleotides agree with TRBD2. Input material: PBMCs. This receptor was identified in a man between 25 and 39 years old in good health and CMV-seropositive. The CDR3 nucleotides read TGTGCCAGCAATTACCAGGGACTAGCTTCCGAGACCCAGTACTTC. Protein product: CASNYQGLASETQYF.